These 18 T cell receptor beta chains came from one sample sequenced in a study of shared clonotypes between healthy human individuals (dated by TCRdb to 2020 to 2021). Preparation of the library involved the immunoSEQ multiplex PCR assay. The clones in this table, taken by TCRdb from immuneACCESS, are in-frame only. Not every clone is retained; where verified, under half of the shortfall comes from an unresolved V gene, and the cause of the rest is unknown. The table for this sample lists about 470,000 clones; 70% to 80% of them were counted only once. Of the sample, roughly 13% is held by the ten largest clones. The sequenced sample was PBMCs. These receptors were collected from a woman between 40 and 55 years old in good health. Some clones in this sample may be carry-over from other donors' samples.

The CDR3 loop reads CASTRTGATQETQYF. Written as DNA, the CDR3 is TGTGCCAGCACCCGGACAGGGGCGACCCAAGAGACCCAGTACTTC. This rearrangement joins TRBV6-5 to TRBJ2-5, with 9 bases matching TRBD1. CDR3 length: 15 residues. V was pared by 7 bases and J by 1 base, with 7 bases of the junction left unmatched. The germline CDR1 and CDR2 sequences are MNHEY and SVGAGI.

The J gene is TRBJ2-3, the V gene TRBV7-9, with TRBD2 matching over 8 bases. Looked up from germline, CDR1 is SEHNR and CDR2 is FQNEAQ (reference sequence). The length of the CDR3 is 16 residues. V lost 1 base and J lost 4; bases outside the gene matches: 7. CDR3 loop: CASSLGASGPSDTQYF. In DNA form, the CDR3 reads TGTGCCAGCAGCTTAGGGGCTAGCGGGCCATCAGATACGCAGTATTTT.

The chain has TRBV5-6 and TRBJ2-2; TRBD1 agrees at 8 bases. The CDR3 length is 14 residues. CDR1 and CDR2 from the germline V gene are SGHDT and YYEEEE. Unmatched junction bases numbered 5, after V lost 6 bases and J lost 4 bases. The CDR3 region has the DNA TGTGCCAGCACCAGGACAGGGAGCACCGGGGAGCTGTTTTTT. It is translated as CASTRTGSTGELFF.

The chain is built from TRBV30 and TRBJ2-2; D is uncertain. Trimming cost V 0 bases and J 7 bases, with 12 bases left between them. This CDR3 is 14 amino acids long. Germline lookup yields CDR1 GTSNPN and CDR2 SVGIG (reference sequence). DNA for the CDR3: TGTGCCTGGAGTGTACGATCCGGTAGCGGGGAGCTGTTTTTT. Its protein is CAWSVRSGSGELFF. The full variable domain, rest sourced from reference TRBV30 and TRBJ2-2, is SQTIHQWPATLVQPVGSPLSLECTVEGTSNPNLYWYRQAAGRGLQLLFYSVGIGQISSEVPQNLSASRPQDRQFILSSKKLLLSDSGFYLCAWSVRSGSGELFFGEGSRLTVL.

The J gene is TRBJ2-1, the V gene TRBV5-1; 9 positions agree with TRBD2. The length of the CDR3 is 15 residues. Trimming at V came to 0 bases and at J to 8 bases, leaving 6 bases not matched to a gene. Looked up from germline, CDR1 is SGHRS and CDR2 is YFSETQ. The CDR3: CASSLGGSGSDEQFF. CDR3 DNA sequence: TGCGCCAGCAGCTTGGGCGGTAGCGGGAGTGATGAGCAGTTCTTC.

The chain recombines TRBV5-5 with TRBJ2-3; D is possibly TRBD1 or TRBD2 (5 bases each). V dropped 4 bases and J dropped 1 base, with 10 bases sitting between them. Germline values: CDR1 SGHKS, CDR2 YYEKEE (reference sequence). CDR3 length equals 14 residues. Here the CDR3 DNA reads TGTGCCAGCAGCCGTTGGGACGGCACAGATACGCAGTATTTT. This encodes CASSRWDGTDTQYF.

A note on this clone: At the DNA level, this CDR3 is encoded by other sequences in the same sample as well. This rearrangement joins TRBV18 to TRBJ1-2; no firm D call. The length of the CDR3 is 12 residues. V was cut by 5 bases and J by 3 bases, with 7 bases left in between. Germline V gene sequence: CDR1 KGHSH, CDR2 LQKENI. The CDR3 protein is CASSAGDYGYTF. In DNA, the CDR3 is TGTGCCAGCTCAGCAGGCGACTATGGCTACACCTTC.

This sequence joins TRBV7-9 and TRBJ2-2; D remains ambiguous. Looked up from germline, CDR1 is SEHNR and CDR2 is FQNEAQ (reference sequence). The CDR3 runs to 13 residues. Between the trimmed V and J ends, which lost 4 bases and 7 bases, there was a span of 10 bases. CDR3 sequence (DNA): TGTGCCAGCAGCTCAGGTCCCGGCGGGGAGCTGTTTTTT. Encoded protein: CASSSGPGGELFF.

As concerns this clone: Germline and junction disagree at one end, which may indicate a read error. This chain uses TRBV10-3 with TRBJ1-2; the match to TRBD1 covers 7 bases. The CDR3 sequence is 14 residues long. The germline CDR1 and CDR2 sequences are ENHRY and SYGVKD. CDR3 residues: CASSRDRSNYGYTF. The CDR3 region has the DNA TGTGCCAGCAGTCGGGACAGAAGTAACTATGGCTACACCTTC.

This rearrangement joins TRBV7-9 to TRBJ2-7; 8 positions agree with TRBD2. The CDR3 has 12 amino acids. V trimming: 7 bases; J trimming: 4 bases; junction bases outside the gene matches: 3. Germline V gene lookup returns CDR1 SEHNR and CDR2 FQNEAQ (reference sequence). This CDR3 is CASTREGYEQYF. CDR3 nucleotide sequence: TGTGCCAGCACCCGGGAGGGTTACGAGCAGTACTTC.

The chain carries TRBV11-3 and TRBJ2-1; 9 bases are a match to TRBD2. Per the germline V gene, CDR1 is SGHNT and CDR2 is YENEEA. This CDR3 comprises 14 residues. V trimming: 3 bases; J trimming: 8 bases; junction bases outside the gene matches: 5. The CDR3 DNA sequence: TGTGCCAGCAGCTTTAGCGGGAGCGGCTATGAGCAGTTCTTC. Its translation is CASSFSGSGYEQFF. Using reference TRBV11-3 and TRBJ2-1 for the parts outside the CDR3, the full variable domain is EAGVVQSPRYKIIEKKQPVAFWCNPISGHNTLYWYLQNLGQGPELLIRYENEEAVDDSQLPKDRFSAERLKGVDSTLKIQPAELGDSAVYLCASSFSGSGYEQFFGPGTRLTVL.

V is TRBV9 and J is TRBJ2-7; D may match TRBD1 or TRBD2 (6 bases each). The CDR3 is 15 residues long. Per germline, CDR1 SGDLS and CDR2 YYNGEE. V was trimmed by 3 bases and J by 3 bases, leaving 16 bases between them. This CDR3 is CASSAHAGHDYEQYF. CDR3 in DNA: TGTGCCAGCAGCGCCCACGCGGGACACGACTACGAGCAGTACTTC.

As for this clone: This same CDR3 is encoded by further DNA sequences in the sample. V gene TRBV29-1 combines with J gene TRBJ2-6, with unresolved D. Trimming took off 4 bases at V and 0 bases at J, with 4 bases between the two ends. CDR1 and CDR2 (germline): SQVTM, ANQGSEA. The CDR3 spans 13 residues. The CDR3 spells CSVAISGANVLTF. For the CDR3, the DNA is TGCAGCGTTGCAATCTCTGGGGCCAACGTCCTGACTTTC.

The chain employs TRBV7-3 and TRBJ2-7, with TRBD2 as a possible D gene (6 bases). Germline assignment: CDR1 SGHTA and CDR2 FQGTGA. V lost 1 base and J 6 bases, leaving 10 bases between the germline ends. This CDR3 comprises 13 residues. The DNA of the CDR3 is TGTGCCAGCAGCTTAAACGTGGGGGGCGAGCAGTACTTC. This translates into CASSLNVGGEQYF.

The chain uses TRBV14 and TRBJ1-1, with a possible D match to TRBD1 (5 bases). The V gene's germline CDR1 is SGHDN and CDR2 FVKESK. The CDR3 totals 13 residues. V dropped 4 bases and J dropped 10 bases, with 16 bases sitting between them. This CDR3 is CASSPTGRGGAFF. In nucleotides, the CDR3 is TGTGCCAGCAGCCCTACAGGACGGGGGGGAGCTTTCTTT.

CDR3 region: CASSEVGWEHYEQYF. The DNA of the CDR3 is TGTGCCAGCAGTGAAGTGGGATGGGAACATTACGAGCAGTACTTC. The rearrangement links TRBV2 to TRBJ2-7; D is ambiguous. This CDR3 is built from 15 residues. V lost 1 base and J lost 4, with 14 bases in between. Germline assignment: CDR1 SNHLY and CDR2 FYNNEI. The full variable domain, rest sourced from reference TRBV2 and TRBJ2-7, is EPEVTQTPSHQVTQMGQEVILRCVPISNHLYFYWYRQILGQKVEFLVSFYNNEISEKSEIFDDQFSVERPDGSNFTLKIRSTKLEDSAMYFCASSEVGWEHYEQYFGPGTRLTVT.

This clone turned up a few times. This chain joins TRBV15 and TRBJ2-5; 8 bases are shared with TRBD2. The DNA end lines up better with TRBJ2-7; the J call may be wrong. The germline V gene encodes CDR1 LNHNV and CDR2 YYDKDF (reference sequence). CDR3 length: 19 residues. CDR3 residues: CATSRDGGRLADLTYEQYF. The CDR3 DNA reads as TGTGCCACCAGCAGAGATGGCGGGAGGCTAGCGGACCTAACCTACGAGCAGTACTTC.

A word on this clone: The junction departs from germline at one end; a sequencing error may be responsible. The J gene is TRBJ2-7, the V gene TRBV5-5; 7 bases map to TRBD2. This CDR3 is 15 amino acids long. Germline CDR1 is SGHKS and CDR2 is YYEKEE (reference sequence). The CDR3 DNA sequence: TGTGCCAGCAGCTTGGCAGTGACTAGCTCCCACGAGCAGTACTTC. Protein sequence: CASSLAVTSSHEQYF.